The present T cell receptor beta chain was sequenced within a study of CD8 T cell repertoires and HIV-1 epitope variants. A note on this clone: The antigen is undetermined.

J gave up 4 bases and V 5 bases, and 6 bases lay outside the gene matches. Per germline, CDR1 MDHEN and CDR2 SYDVKM. The CDR3 spans 14 residues. TCR beta CDR3 was sequenced at survey depth on immunoSEQ. Here immunoSEQ multiplex PCR was the method, and the copy in TCRdb shows in-frame clones only, minus some. Of around 5,000 clones listed, around two thirds are singletons. The receptor's source is a male donor with HIV. The sample taken for sequencing was cultured CD8+ T cells derived from PBMCs. This rearrangement joins TRBV28 to TRBJ2-5; 8 bases match TRBD1. In nucleotides, the CDR3 is TGTGCCAGCAGTCTAGGACAGGGCGGAGAGACCCAGTACTTC. Protein sequence: CASSLGQGGETQYF.